The present entry profiles one TCR beta chain with its context. These data come from a study of graft-versus-host responses after intestinal transplantation. Turning to the study itself: In this cohort, recipients had multivisceral, liver-intestinal, or isolated intestinal transplants. All recipients were given anti-thymocyte globulin induction, and tacrolimus and steroids were then administered for approximately 3 years.

Study observations and caveats: The recipient marrow held GvH clones, and some of them showed up first in ileum or blood.

The CDR3 length is 17 residues. The junction had 7 bases not matched to a gene; V was cut back by 1 base and J by 4 bases. The germline gives CDR1 LGHNA, CDR2 YSLEER. Investigators plated about 200,000 CFSE-labeled responder cells together with about 200,000 irradiated stimulator cells labeled with violet dye. After the reaction, proliferating CFSE-low CD3+CD4+ and CD3+CD8+ responders were sorted. Only in-frame clones appear in the TCRdb table, and some are missing; sequencing was by immunoSEQ multiplex PCR. The sample carries tens of thousands of clones, roughly two fifths recorded once. V gene TRBV4-3 combines with J gene TRBJ2-2; 9 nucleotides agree with TRBD2. Sample: alloreactive CD8+ T cells from a mixed lymphocyte reaction culture, taken before transplantation. The subset was: CFSE-low proliferating T cells sorted from roughly six-day pre-transplant mixed lymphocyte reaction (GvH or HvG direction). The clonotype was recovered from a human patient who was an organ donor for intestinal transplantation. CDR3 sequence (DNA): TGCGCCAGCAGCCAAGCCCCGGGACTAGCAGGCACCGGGGAGCTGTTTTTT. Its translation: CASSQAPGLAGTGELFF.